This TCR beta chain was recorded in a study of T cell repertoires in cytomegalovirus infection. Study results and limitations: Using cumulative public TCR beta family frequency, the authors identified those who carried CMV together with the relevant HLA.

A single record per CDR3 protein comes from TCRdb applying MiXCR to the reads. Of 45,000 to 50,000 distinct CDR3 sequences in the sample, about a fifth were seen once. A few counts support this clonotype. The antigen is not known. The CDR3 runs 13 residues. The V and J ends lost 1 base and 0 bases respectively, with 6 bases between them. Germline lookup yields CDR1 GTSNPN and CDR2 SVGIG (reference sequence). The clonotype comes from a human donor in good health (CMV status not recorded). Some clones in this sample may be carry-over from other donors' samples. The chain links TRBV30 to TRBJ2-5; a possible D gene is TRBD2 (5 bases). The sample in question was CD8+ T cells from cultured PBMCs, obtained from culture after CMV antigen stimulation. CDR3 in DNA: TGTGCCTGGAGTGGAGGGAACCAAGAGACCCAGTACTTC. Amino acids: CAWSGGNQETQYF. Drawing the rest from reference TRBV30 and TRBJ2-5, the complete variable domain is SQTIHQWPATLVQPVGSPLSLECTVEGTSNPNLYWYRQAAGRGLQLLFYSVGIGQISSEVPQNLSASRPQDRQFILSSKKLLLSDSGFYLCAWSGGNQETQYFGPGTRLLVL.